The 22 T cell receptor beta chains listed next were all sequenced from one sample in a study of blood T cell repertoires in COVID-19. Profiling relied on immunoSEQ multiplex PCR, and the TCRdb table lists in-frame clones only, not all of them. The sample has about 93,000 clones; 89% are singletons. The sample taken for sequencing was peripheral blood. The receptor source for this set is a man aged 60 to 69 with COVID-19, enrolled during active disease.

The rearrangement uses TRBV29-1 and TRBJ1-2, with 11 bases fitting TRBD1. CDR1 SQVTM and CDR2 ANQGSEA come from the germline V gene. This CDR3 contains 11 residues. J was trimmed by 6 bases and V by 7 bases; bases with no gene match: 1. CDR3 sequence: CSGTGGDGYTF. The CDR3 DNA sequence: TGCAGCGGGACAGGGGGCGATGGCTACACCTTC. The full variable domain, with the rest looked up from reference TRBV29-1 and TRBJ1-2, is SAVISQKPSRDICQRGTSLTIQCQVDSQVTMMFWYRQQPGQSLTLIATANQGSEATYESGFVIDKFPISRPNLTFSTLTVSNMSPEDSSIYLCSGTGGDGYTFGSGTRLTVV.

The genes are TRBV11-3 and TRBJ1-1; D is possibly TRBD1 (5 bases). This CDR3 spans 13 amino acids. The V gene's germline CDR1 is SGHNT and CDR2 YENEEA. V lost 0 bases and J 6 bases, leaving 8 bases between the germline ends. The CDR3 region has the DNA TGTGCCAGCAGCTTAGAGGGGGGGTCTGAAGCTTTCTTT. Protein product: CASSLEGGSEAFF.

CDR3 region: CAWSLAAVSGANVLTF. DNA for the CDR3: TGTGCCTGGAGCCTAGCGGCCGTCTCTGGGGCCAACGTCCTGACTTTC. This chain links TRBV30 with TRBJ2-6; TRBD2 matches 7 bases. The V gene end was trimmed by 3 bases and the J gene end by 0 bases; junction bases not matched to a gene: 5. Germline V gene data show CDR1 as GTSNPN and CDR2 as SVGIG (reference sequence). CDR3 size: 16 residues.

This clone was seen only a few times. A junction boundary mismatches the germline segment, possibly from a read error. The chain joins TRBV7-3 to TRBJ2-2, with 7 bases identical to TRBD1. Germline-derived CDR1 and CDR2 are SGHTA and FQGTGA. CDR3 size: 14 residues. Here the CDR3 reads CASSITGDTGELFF. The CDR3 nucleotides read TGTGCCAGCAGCATAACAGGGGACACCGGGGAGCTGTTTTTT. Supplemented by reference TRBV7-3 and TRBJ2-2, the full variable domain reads GAGVSQTPSNKVTEKGKYVELRCDPISGHTALYWYRQSLGQGPEFLIYFQGTGAADDSGLPNDRFFAVRPEGSVSTLKIQRTERGDSAVYLCASSITGDTGELFFGEGSRLTVL.

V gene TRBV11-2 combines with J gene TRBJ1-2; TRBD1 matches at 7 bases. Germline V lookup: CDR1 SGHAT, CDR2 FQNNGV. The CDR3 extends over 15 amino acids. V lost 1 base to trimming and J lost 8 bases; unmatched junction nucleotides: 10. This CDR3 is CASSLGGGKNEGYTF. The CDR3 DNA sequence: TGTGCCAGCAGCTTAGGAGGGGGCAAAAACGAAGGCTACACCTTC. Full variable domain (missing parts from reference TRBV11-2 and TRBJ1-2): EAGVAQSPRYKIIEKRQSVAFWCNPISGHATLYWYQQILGQGPKLLIQFQNNGVVDDSQLPKDRFSAERLKGVDSTLKIQPAKLEDSAVYLCASSLGGGKNEGYTFGSGTRLTVV.

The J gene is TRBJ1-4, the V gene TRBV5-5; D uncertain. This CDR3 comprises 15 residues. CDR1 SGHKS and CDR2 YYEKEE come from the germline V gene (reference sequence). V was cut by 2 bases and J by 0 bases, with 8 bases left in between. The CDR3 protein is CASSLVSATNEKLFF. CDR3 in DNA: TGTGCCAGCAGCTTAGTCTCGGCAACTAATGAAAAACTGTTTTTT.

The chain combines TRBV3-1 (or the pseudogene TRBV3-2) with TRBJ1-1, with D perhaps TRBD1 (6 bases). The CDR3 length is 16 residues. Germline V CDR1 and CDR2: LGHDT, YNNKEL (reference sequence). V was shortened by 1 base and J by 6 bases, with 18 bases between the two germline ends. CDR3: CASSQVYGRGKPEAFF. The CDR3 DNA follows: TGTGCCAGCAGCCAAGTGTACGGCAGGGGAAAGCCTGAAGCTTTCTTT.

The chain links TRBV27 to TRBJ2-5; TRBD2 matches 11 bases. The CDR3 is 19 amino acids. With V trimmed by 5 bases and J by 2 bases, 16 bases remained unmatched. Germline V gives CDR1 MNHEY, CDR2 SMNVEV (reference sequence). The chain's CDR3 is CASSPGPPGLAGSQETQYF. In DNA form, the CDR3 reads TGTGCCAGCAGTCCTGGCCCTCCCGGACTAGCGGGCTCTCAAGAGACCCAGTACTTC.

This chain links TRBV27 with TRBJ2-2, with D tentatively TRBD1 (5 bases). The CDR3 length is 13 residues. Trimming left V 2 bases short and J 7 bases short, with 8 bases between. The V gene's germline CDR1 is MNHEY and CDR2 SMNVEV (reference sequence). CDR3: CASSLGARGELFF. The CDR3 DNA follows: TGTGCCAGCAGTTTAGGGGCGCGCGGGGAGCTGTTTTTT.

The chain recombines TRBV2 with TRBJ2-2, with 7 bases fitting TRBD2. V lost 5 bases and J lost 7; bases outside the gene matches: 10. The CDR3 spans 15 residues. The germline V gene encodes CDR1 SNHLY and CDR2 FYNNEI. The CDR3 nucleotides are TGTGCCAGCAGTCCCCCTACTAGCGAAGTCGGGGAGCTGTTTTTT. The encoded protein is CASSPPTSEVGELFF.

CDR3 in amino acids: CSVEDRLAAPTDTQYF. As DNA, the CDR3 is TGCAGCGTTGAAGATAGACTAGCGGCCCCCACAGATACGCAGTATTTT. The V gene is TRBV29-1, the J gene TRBJ2-3; 9 bases align to TRBD2. The CDR3 is made up of 16 amino acids. Losses at the gene ends were 0 bases for V and 2 bases for J; bases not matched to a gene: 6. Per the germline V gene, CDR1 is SQVTM and CDR2 is ANQGSEA.

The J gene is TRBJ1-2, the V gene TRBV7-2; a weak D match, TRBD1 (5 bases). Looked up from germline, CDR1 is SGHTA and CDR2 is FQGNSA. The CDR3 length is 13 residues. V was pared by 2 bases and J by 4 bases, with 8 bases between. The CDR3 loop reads CASSLNGGYGYTF. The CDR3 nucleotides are TGTGCCAGCAGCTTAAACGGGGGCTATGGCTACACCTTC.

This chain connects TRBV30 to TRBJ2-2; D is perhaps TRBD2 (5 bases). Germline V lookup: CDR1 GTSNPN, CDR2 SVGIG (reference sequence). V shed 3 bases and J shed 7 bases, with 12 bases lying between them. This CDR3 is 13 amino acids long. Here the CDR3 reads CAWRRVGSGELFF. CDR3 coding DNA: TGTGCCTGGAGGAGGGTGGGGAGCGGGGAGCTGTTTTTT.

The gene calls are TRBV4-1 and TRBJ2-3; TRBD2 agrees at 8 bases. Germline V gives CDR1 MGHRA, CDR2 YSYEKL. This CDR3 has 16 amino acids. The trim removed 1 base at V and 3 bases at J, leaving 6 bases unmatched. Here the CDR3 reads CASSQGPAGATDTQYF. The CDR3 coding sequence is TGCGCCAGCAGCCAAGGCCCAGCGGGAGCGACAGATACGCAGTATTTT.

CDR3 sequence reads: CASSSPYRDYEQYF. DNA of the CDR3: TGTGCCAGCTCATCCCCATACAGGGACTACGAGCAGTACTTC. The chain combines TRBV18 with TRBJ2-7, with D possibly being TRBD1 (6 bases). CDR1 KGHSH and CDR2 LQKENI come from the germline V gene. The CDR3 runs to 14 residues. The V end was cut by 5 bases, the J end by 3 bases, with 14 bases between. Looking up the rest from reference TRBV18 and TRBJ2-7 gives the full variable domain: NAGVMQNPRHLVRRRGQEARLRCSPMKGHSHVYWYRQLPEEGLKFMVYLQKENIIDESGMPKERFSAEFPKEGPSILRIQQVVRGDSAAYFCASSSPYRDYEQYFGPGTRLTVT.

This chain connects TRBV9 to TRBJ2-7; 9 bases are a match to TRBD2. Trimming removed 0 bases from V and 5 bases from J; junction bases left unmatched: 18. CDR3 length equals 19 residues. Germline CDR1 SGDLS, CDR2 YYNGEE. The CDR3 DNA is TGTGCCAGCAGCGTAGGATGGCTTGGGGCGGGAGGGCCCGATGACGAGCAGTACTTC. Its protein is CASSVGWLGAGGPDDEQYF.

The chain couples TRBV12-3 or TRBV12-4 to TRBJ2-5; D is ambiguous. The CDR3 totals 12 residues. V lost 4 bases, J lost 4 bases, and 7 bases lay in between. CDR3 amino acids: CASSSSPETQYF. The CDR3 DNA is TGTGCCAGCAGTTCGTCCCCAGAGACCCAGTACTTC.

The CDR3 nucleotides read TGCGCCAGCAGCTTGGATCTGGGGGGGGAGACCCAGTACTTC. Amino acids: CASSLDLGGETQYF. The chain couples TRBV5-1 to TRBJ2-5; 7 bases fit TRBD2. J gave up 5 bases and V 0 bases, and 4 bases lay outside the gene matches. The CDR3 has 14 amino acids. Germline loops: CDR1 SGHRS, CDR2 YFSETQ.

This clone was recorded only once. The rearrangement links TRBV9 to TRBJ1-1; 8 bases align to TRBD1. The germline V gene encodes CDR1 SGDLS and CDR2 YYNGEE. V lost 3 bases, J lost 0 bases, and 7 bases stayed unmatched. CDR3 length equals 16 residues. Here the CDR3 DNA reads TGTGCCAGCAGCGACCGACAGGGGAGTTTGAACACTGAAGCTTTCTTT. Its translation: CASSDRQGSLNTEAFF. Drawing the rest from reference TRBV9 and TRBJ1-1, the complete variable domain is DSGVTQTPKHLITATGQRVTLRCSPRSGDLSVYWYQQSLDQGLQFLIQYYNGEERAKGNILERFSAQQFPDLHSELNLSSLELGDSALYFCASSDRQGSLNTEAFFGQGTRLTVV.

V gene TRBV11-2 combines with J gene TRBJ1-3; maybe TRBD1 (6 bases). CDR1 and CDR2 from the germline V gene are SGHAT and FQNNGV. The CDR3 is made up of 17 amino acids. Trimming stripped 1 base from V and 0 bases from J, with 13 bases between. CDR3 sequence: CASSLVQGQISGNTIYF. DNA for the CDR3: TGTGCCAGCAGCTTAGTCCAGGGGCAAATCTCTGGAAACACCATATATTTT.

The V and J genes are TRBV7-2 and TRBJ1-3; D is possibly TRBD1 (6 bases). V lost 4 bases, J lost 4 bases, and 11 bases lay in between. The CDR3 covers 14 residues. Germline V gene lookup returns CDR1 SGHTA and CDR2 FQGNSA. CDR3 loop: CASSWGPGGNTIYF. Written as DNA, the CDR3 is TGTGCCAGCAGCTGGGGGCCGGGGGGAAACACCATATATTTT.

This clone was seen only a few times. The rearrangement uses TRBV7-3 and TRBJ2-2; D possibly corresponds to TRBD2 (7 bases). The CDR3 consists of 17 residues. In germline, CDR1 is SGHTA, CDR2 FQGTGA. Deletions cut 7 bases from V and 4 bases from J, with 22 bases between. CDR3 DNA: TGTGCCAGCACCCTCCCGGCGGGGGCGTCGGGCACCGGGGAGCTGTTTTTT. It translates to CASTLPAGASGTGELFF.